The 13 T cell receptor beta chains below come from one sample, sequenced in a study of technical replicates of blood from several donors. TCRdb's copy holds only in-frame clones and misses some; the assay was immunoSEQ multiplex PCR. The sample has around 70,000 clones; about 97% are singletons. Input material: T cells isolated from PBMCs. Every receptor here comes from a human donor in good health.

CDR3 sequence (DNA): TGTGCCAGCAGCCGTCAACAGCCGGGACTAGCGTCCCACAATGAGCAGTTCTTC. Translating gives CASSRQQPGLASHNEQFF. This chain uses TRBV4-2 with TRBJ2-1; 10 positions agree with TRBD2. This CDR3 is 18 amino acids long. With V trimmed by 4 bases and J by 5 bases, 14 bases remained unmatched. Germline CDR1 LGHNA, CDR2 YNFKEQ.

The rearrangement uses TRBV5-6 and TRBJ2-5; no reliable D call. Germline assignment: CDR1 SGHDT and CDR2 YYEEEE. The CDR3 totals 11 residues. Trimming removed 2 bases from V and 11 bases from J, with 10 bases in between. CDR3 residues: CASSLTEEQYF. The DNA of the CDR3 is TGTGCCAGCAGCTTAACAGAAGAGCAGTACTTC.

CDR3 loop: CASSFSGQGGNTEAFF. The CDR3 DNA reads TGTGCCAGCAGTTTCTCAGGGCAGGGCGGGAACACTGAAGCTTTCTTT. The chain has TRBV27 and TRBJ1-1; D possibly corresponds to TRBD1 (5 bases). Trimming stripped 3 bases from V and 1 base from J, with 15 bases between. CDR3 size: 16 residues. Per germline, CDR1 MNHEY and CDR2 SMNVEV (reference sequence).

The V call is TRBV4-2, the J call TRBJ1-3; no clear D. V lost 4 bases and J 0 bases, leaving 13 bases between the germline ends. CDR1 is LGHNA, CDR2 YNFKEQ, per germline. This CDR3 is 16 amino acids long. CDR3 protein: CASSLSREISGNTIYF. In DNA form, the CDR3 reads TGTGCCAGCAGCCTAAGTCGGGAAATCTCTGGAAACACCATATATTTT.

This chain's CDR3 is CASSHGQGTTDTQYF. CDR3 nucleotides: TGTGCCAGCAGCCATGGACAGGGAACCACAGATACGCAGTATTTT. The gene calls are TRBV7-6 and TRBJ2-3; 8 bases are shared with TRBD1. V lost 5 bases to trimming and J lost 2 bases; unmatched junction nucleotides: 6. Per the germline V gene, CDR1 is SGHVS and CDR2 is FNYEAQ. CDR3 length equals 15 residues.

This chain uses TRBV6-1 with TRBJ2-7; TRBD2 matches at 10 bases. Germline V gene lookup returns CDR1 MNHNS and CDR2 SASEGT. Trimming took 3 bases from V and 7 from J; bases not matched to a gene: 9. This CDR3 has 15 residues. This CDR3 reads CASSEASGRIREQYF. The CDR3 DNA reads TGTGCCAGCAGTGAGGCTAGCGGGAGAATAAGGGAGCAGTACTTC.

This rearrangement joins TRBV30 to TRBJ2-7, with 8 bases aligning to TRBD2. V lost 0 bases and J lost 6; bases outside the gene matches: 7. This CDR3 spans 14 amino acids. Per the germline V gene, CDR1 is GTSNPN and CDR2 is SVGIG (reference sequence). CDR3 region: CAWSVTGGVSEQYF. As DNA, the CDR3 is TGTGCCTGGAGTGTGACCGGGGGGGTTTCCGAGCAGTACTTC.

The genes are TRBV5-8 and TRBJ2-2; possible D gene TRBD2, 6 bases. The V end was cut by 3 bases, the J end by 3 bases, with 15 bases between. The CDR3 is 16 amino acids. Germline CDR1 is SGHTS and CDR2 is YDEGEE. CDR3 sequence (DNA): TGTGCCAGCAGCTCCCCGGGAGAACCTTACACCGGGGAGCTGTTTTTT. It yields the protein CASSSPGEPYTGELFF.

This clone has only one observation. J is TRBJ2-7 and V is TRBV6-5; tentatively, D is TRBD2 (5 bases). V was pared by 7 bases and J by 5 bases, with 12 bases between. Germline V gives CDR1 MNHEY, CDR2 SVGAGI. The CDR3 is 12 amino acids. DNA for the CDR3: TGTGCCAGCACTCGAGGGAGCGACGAGCAGTACTTC. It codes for CASTRGSDEQYF.

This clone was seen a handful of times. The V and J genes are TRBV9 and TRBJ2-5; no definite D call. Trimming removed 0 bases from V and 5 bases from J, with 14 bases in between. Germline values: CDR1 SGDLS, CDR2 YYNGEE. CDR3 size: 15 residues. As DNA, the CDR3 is TGTGCCAGCAGCGTAGGTGGCTCAACGTGGGAGACCCAGTACTTC. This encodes CASSVGGSTWETQYF.

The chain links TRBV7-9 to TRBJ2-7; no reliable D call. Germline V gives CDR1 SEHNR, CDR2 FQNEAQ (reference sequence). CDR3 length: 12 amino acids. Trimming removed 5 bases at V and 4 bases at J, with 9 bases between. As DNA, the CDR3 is TGTGCCAGCAGCCTCTTAGAGTACGAGCAGTACTTC. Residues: CASSLLEYEQYF.

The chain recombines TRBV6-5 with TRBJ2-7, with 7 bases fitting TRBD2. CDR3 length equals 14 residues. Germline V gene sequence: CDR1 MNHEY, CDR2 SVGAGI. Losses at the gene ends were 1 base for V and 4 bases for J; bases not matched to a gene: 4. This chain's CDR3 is CASSYLAGEYEQYF. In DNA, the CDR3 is TGTGCCAGCAGTTACTTGGCGGGAGAATACGAGCAGTACTTC.

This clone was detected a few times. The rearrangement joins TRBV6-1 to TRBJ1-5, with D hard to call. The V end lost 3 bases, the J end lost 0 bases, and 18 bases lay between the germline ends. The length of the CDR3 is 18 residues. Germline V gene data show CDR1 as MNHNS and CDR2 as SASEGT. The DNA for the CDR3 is TGTGCCAGCAGTGATTTTGGGGTAGGGAGGTTTAGCAATCAGCCCCAGCATTTT. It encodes CASSDFGVGRFSNQPQHF.